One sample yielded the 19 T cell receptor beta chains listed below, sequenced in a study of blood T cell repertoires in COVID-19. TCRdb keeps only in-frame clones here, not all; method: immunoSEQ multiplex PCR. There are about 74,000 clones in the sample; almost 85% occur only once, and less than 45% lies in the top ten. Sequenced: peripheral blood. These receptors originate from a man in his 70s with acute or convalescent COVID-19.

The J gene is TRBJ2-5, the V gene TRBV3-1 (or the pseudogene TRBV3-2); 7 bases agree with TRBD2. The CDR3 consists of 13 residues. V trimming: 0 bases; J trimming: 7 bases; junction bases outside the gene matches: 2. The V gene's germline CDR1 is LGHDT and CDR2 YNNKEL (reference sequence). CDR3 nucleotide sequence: TGTGCCAGCAGCCAAGACCCGGGAGGGACCCAGTACTTC. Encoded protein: CASSQDPGGTQYF.

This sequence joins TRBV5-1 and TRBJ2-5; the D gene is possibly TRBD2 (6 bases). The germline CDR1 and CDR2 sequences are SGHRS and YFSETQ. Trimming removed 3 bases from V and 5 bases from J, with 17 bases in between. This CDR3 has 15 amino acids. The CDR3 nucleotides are TGCGCCAGCAGCTACATTCCGGGAGCTGTGGAGACCCAGTACTTC. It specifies CASSYIPGAVETQYF.

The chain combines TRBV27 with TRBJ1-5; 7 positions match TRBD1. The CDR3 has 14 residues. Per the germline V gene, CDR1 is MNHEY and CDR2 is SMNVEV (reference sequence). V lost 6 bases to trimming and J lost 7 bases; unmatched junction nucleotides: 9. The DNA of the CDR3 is TGTGCCAGCAGGGAGACAGGGTTCGGACAGCCCCAGCATTTT. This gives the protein CASRETGFGQPQHF.

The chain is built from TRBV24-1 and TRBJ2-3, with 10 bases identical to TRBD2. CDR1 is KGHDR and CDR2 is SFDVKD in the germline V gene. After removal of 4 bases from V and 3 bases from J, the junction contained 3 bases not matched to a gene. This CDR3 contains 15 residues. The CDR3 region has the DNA TGTGCCACCAGTGACTGGACTAGCGGAACAGATACGCAGTATTTT. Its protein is CATSDWTSGTDTQYF.

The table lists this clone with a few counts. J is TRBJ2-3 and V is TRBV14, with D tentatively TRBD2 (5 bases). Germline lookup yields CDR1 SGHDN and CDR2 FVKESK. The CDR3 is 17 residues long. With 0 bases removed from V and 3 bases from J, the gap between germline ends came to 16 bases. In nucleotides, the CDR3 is TGTGCCAGCAGCCAAGATCCCCAGCTAGCAGGTACAGATACGCAGTATTTT. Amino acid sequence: CASSQDPQLAGTDTQYF.

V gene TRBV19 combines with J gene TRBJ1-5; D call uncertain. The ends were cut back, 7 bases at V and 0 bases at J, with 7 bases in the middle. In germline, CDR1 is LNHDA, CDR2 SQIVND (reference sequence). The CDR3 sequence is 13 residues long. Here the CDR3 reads CASTEYSNQPQHF. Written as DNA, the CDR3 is TGTGCCAGTACCGAGTATAGCAATCAGCCCCAGCATTTT.

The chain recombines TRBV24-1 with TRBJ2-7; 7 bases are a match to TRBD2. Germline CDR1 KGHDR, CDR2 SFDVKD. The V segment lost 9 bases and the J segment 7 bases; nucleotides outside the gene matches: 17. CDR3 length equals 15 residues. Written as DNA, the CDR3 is TGTGCCACCGCGGATTCCCTCGGGACTACCCTTGAGCAGTACTTC. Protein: CATADSLGTTLEQYF.

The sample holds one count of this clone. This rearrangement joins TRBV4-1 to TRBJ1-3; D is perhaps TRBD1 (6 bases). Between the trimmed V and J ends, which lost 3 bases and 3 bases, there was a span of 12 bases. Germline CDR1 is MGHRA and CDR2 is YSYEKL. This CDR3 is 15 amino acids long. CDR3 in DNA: TGCGCCAGCAGCCAGCCCCAGGGGTTTGGAAACACCATATATTTT. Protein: CASSQPQGFGNTIYF.

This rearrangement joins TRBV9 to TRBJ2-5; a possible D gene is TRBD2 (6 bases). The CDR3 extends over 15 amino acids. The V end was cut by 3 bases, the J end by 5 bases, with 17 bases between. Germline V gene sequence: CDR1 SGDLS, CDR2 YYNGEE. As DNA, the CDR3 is TGTGCCAGCAGCGGCGGGGTCTCCCCAGGGGAGACCCAGTACTTC. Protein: CASSGGVSPGETQYF.

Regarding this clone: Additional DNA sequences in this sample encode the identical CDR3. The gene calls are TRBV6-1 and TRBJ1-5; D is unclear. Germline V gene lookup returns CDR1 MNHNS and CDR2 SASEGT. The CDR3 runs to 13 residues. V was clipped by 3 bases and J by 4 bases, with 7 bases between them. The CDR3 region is CASSEARNQPQHF. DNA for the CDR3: TGTGCCAGCAGTGAGGCCAGGAATCAGCCCCAGCATTTT.

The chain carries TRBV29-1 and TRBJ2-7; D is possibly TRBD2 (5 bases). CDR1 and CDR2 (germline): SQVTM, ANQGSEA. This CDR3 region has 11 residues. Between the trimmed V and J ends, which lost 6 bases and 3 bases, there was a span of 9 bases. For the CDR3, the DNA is TGCAGCGTAGGTACTAGCTACGAGCAGTACTTC. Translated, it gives CSVGTSYEQYF.

DNA for the CDR3: TGTGCCAGCAGTTACTCCGAGACTGGCGAAAAACTGTTTTTT. It yields the protein CASSYSETGEKLFF. This chain joins TRBV6-5 and TRBJ1-4; D is uncertain. V was cut by 0 bases and J by 8 bases, with 10 bases left in between. Germline values: CDR1 MNHEY, CDR2 SVGAGI. The CDR3 covers 14 residues.

CDR3 sequence: CASTPSGLTITGELFF. CDR3 DNA sequence: TGTGCCAGTACCCCCTCAGGGCTTACCATCACCGGGGAGCTGTTTTTT. The rearrangement joins TRBV19 to TRBJ2-2, with D perhaps TRBD1 (5 bases). V lost 7 bases, J lost 4 bases, and 19 bases lay in between. Germline CDR1 is LNHDA and CDR2 is SQIVND (reference sequence). This CDR3 region has 16 residues.

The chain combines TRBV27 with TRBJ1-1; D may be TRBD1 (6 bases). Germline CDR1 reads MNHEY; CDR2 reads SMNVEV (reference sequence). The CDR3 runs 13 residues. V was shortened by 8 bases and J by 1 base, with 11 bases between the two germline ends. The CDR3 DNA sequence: TGTGCCAGCGGGGACACTCGGAACACTGAAGCTTTCTTT. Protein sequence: CASGDTRNTEAFF.

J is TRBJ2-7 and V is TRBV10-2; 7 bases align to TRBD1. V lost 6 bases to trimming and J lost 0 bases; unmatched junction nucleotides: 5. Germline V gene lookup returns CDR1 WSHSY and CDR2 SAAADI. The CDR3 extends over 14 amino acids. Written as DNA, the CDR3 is TGCGCCAGCAGACCCGGGACAGCCTCCTACGAGCAGTACTTC. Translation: CASRPGTASYEQYF.

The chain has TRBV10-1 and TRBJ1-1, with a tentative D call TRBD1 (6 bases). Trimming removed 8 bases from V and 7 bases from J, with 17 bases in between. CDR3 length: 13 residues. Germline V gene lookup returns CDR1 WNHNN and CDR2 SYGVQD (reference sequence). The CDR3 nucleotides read TGCGCCAGCTCCTCGGACAGTAGAGGTGAAGCTTTCTTT. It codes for CASSSDSRGEAFF.

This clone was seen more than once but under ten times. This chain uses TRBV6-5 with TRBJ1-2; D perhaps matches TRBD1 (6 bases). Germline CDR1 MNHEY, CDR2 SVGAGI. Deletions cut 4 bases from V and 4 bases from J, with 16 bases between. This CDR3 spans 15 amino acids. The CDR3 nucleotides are TGTGCCAGCAGTTCCTTCACAGGGAGCAGCTATGGCTACACCTTC. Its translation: CASSSFTGSSYGYTF.

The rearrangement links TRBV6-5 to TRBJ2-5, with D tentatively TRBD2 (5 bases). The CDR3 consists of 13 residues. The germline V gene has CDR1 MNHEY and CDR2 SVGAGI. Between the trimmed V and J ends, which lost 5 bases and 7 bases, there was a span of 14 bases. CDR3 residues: CASSTTRAGTQYF. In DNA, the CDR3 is TGTGCCAGCAGTACCACTAGGGCAGGGACCCAGTACTTC.

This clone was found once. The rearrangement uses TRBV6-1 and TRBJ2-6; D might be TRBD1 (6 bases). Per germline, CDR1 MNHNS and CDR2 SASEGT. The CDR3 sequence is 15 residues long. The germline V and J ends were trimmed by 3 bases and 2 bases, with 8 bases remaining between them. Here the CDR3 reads CASSDNRAGANVLTF. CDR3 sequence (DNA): TGTGCCAGCAGTGACAACAGGGCTGGGGCCAACGTCCTGACTTTC.